The clone carrying this TCR beta chain was found many times. The data derive from a study of T cells in Graves' hyperthyroidism and ophthalmopathy. Researchers barred patients who had uncontrolled infection, other autoimmune disease, pregnancy or lactation. Using RNA transcripts as the source, TCR beta CDR3 regions were amplified. First-round RT-PCR of the TCR CDR3 relied on the HTBI primer set. TCRdb independently ran MiXCR on the multiplex PCR reads; one entry per CDR3 protein. The table records hundreds of thousands of distinct CDR3 sequences, about 14% of them present only once. The specimen sequenced was blood. The origin of this receptor is a woman aged 18-35 years with Graves' hyperthyroidism.

In nucleotides, the CDR3 is TGCAGTGCTAGCCATCCAGGGAGATTCTCCTACGAGCAGTACTTC. Translating it yields CSASHPGRFSYEQYF. The rearrangement uses TRBV20-1 and TRBJ2-7; D may be TRBD1 or TRBD2 (5 bases each). CDR3 length: 15 amino acids. The V gene's germline CDR1 is DFQATT and CDR2 SNEGSKA (reference sequence). Between the trimmed V and J ends, which lost 3 bases and 0 bases, there was a span of 15 bases.